This T cell receptor beta chain was observed in a study of cytomegalovirus exposure and HLA in healthy donors (dated by TCRdb to about 2017). Some background on the complete study: A later analysis indicated that the roughly 120 validation repertoires were generated on the platform also employed for the approximately 700 repertoires of the first cohort. Along with the approximately 700-subject first cohort, a separate validation cohort of 120 different subjects was used. The study combined high-throughput TCR immunosequencing, statistical association of individual TCRs with disease status, and machine learning to predict cytomegalovirus infection status. The study aimed to test whether signatures of past pathogen exposure could be identified by cataloging public T cell receptors.

The library was obtained by the immunoSEQ multiplex PCR assay. The original methods were these. To diagnose cytomegalovirus status from the catalog of TCR beta chain sequences, a statistical classification framework was built. Sourced from immuneACCESS, this table was stored by TCRdb with only in-frame sequences that have V and J called. A share of the clones is absent; for the studies checked, an unresolved V gene accounts for under half, and the remainder has no known explanation. V and J calls and clone size come straight from that table; D and trimming were deduced from the DNA. The sample table shows about 160,000 clones, and around 88% are seen once. In total, the top ten clones hold about 2.3% of the sample. The donors belonged to the validation cohort of over a hundred subjects, which was separate from the roughly 700-subject first cohort. Overall study outcomes, separate from this receptor: All 120 or so repertoires were used to score co-occurrence in the validation cohort in a later analysis, because that analysis had no HLA typing for the cohort. A total of fewer than 200 TCR beta chains were listed by the study as associated with cytomegalovirus. The authors suggested that the approach could potentially be extended to other disease states and immunological phenotypes. While some public TCRs were present in many individuals, most TCR sequences turned up only very rarely across donors. In a later analysis, TCRs clustered in the first cohort were found to also tend to co-occur in the approximately 120 validation repertoires, with about 94% of cluster scores above 0. In both the original and validation cohorts, the classifier was reported to diagnose cytomegalovirus status with high specificity and sensitivity. A few of the identified cytomegalovirus-associated TCR beta chains were confirmed in vitro to be specific for cytomegalovirus antigens.

Notes on this clone: What antigen it recognizes has not been identified. Base qualities are not provided; no much larger clone lies one nucleotide away.

V drops 1 base and J drops 6 bases, leaving 9 bases in between. According to the germline V gene, CDR1 reads SGHAT and CDR2 reads FQNNGV. The CDR3 sequence holds 13 residues, the cysteine and phenylalanine included. Only the CDR3 part of the read is kept: 39 bases, read in frame from the first base. The source of this sequence is a woman aged 18-30 years in good health and CMV-seronegative. The sequencing input was PBMCs. The rearranged chain carries TRBV11-2 and TRBJ1-2; the best D guess is TRBD1, with 6 bases matching. The CDR3: CASSLVAGDGYTF. At the DNA level, the sequence is TGTGCCAGCAGCTTAGTGGCAGGGGATGGCTACACCTTC.